This T cell receptor (beta chain) originates from a study of cytomegalovirus exposure and HLA in healthy donors. General observations from the study: Under in vitro conditions, a few CMV-associated chains were confirmed as specific for CMV antigens.

In the case of this clone: Its antigen remains unidentified.

The primer mix had 60 Vbeta and 13 Jbeta primers. Assay: immunoSEQ multiplex PCR; the TCRdb copy retains only in-frame clones and omits some. The sample has about 130,000 clones, 82% seen once. The sequence came from a boy younger than 18 in good health and CMV-seronegative. The sequencing input was PBMCs.

CDR3 region: CASSEGREQETQYF. In DNA, the CDR3 is TGTGCCAGCAGTGAGGGACGGGAGCAGGAGACCCAGTACTTC. This chain joins TRBV2 and TRBJ2-5; perhaps TRBD2 as D (6 bases). CDR1 and CDR2 from the germline V gene are SNHLY and FYNNEI. V lost 3 bases and J lost 5, with 13 bases in between. The CDR3 consists of 14 residues.